The source of this TCR beta chain is a study of beta chain features in type 1 diabetes. Whole-study findings and limits: Across all four CD4+ subsets, people with type 1 diabetes showed modestly shorter TCRB CDR3s. HLA influence on TCRB rearrangement stayed unresolved here. There were fewer insertions and more deletions at the VDJ junctions of type 1 diabetes patients.

Points on this clone: Its antigen is still unknown.

Reverse transcribing all isolated RNA meant expressed TCRB transcripts were sequenced. Method: immunoSEQ multiplex PCR; TCRdb's copy keeps in-frame clones and lacks some. This table holds 630,000 or so clones, about an eighth found once. In germline, CDR1 is MDHEN, CDR2 SYDVKM. This CDR3 is 12 amino acids long. The germline V and J ends were trimmed by 6 bases and 6 bases, with 12 bases remaining between them. The TCR sequence derives from a man younger than 30 with type 1 diabetes. Sequencing input: naive CD4+ T cells from blood. V gene TRBV28 combines with J gene TRBJ2-7, with D uncertain. The CDR3 nucleotides read TGTGCCAGCAGCGAAAGGGTGGGCGAGCAGTACTTC. Translation: CASSERVGEQYF.